The entry that follows covers one T cell receptor (beta chain) sequence. Its antigen is as yet unknown. These data are taken from a study of siplizumab effects on memory and regulatory T cells. Some clones are missing from TCRdb's copy, which holds only in-frame ones; the method was immunoSEQ multiplex PCR. The sample has roughly 75,000 clones; 93% are singletons. Study observations and caveats: The alloreactive clones that mapped to unstimulated subsets made up only a minor fraction. Sequences that were alloreactive and traceable to unstimulated CD4+ memory cells were significantly reduced by siplizumab. Memory cells seemed less diverse than naive T cells, which also seemed major contributors to the alloresponse.

This CDR3 has 15 residues. V was pared by 5 bases and J by 5 bases, with 19 bases between. Germline V gene sequence: CDR1 SGDLS, CDR2 YYNGEE. The source is a human donor in good health. The chain is built from TRBV9 and TRBJ2-5, with D uncertain. The sequenced material came from CD8+ T cells sorted from blood. The CDR3 region has the DNA TGTGCCAGCAGTAAACGATTCAGTCCCCAGGAGACCCAGTACTTC. It is translated as CASSKRFSPQETQYF.